This TCR beta chain was recorded in a study of blood T cell repertoires in COVID-19. Here immunoSEQ multiplex PCR was the method, and the copy in TCRdb shows in-frame clones only, minus some. Of over 250,000 clones listed, just under 90% are singletons. In this sample, this clone turned up a few times. CDR1 and CDR2 from the germline V gene are DFQATT and SNEGSKA (reference sequence). CDR3 size: 11 residues. The sequenced sample consisted of peripheral blood. The clonotype comes from a woman aged 45-59 years with COVID-19, enrolled during active disease. V is TRBV20-1 and J is TRBJ1-2; D might be TRBD1 (5 bases). CDR3 DNA: TGCAGCGTAGGGGTTAACTATGGCTACACCTTC. Translation: CSVGVNYGYTF.